The clone carrying this T cell receptor (beta chain) was found a few times. These data come from a study of shared clonotypes between healthy human individuals. The germline V gene has CDR1 MNHNS and CDR2 SASEGT. V was trimmed by 11 bases and J by 10 bases, leaving 9 bases between them. This CDR3 spans 10 amino acids. Sequenced by immunoSEQ multiplex PCR; TCRdb stores in-frame clones only, minus some. The repertoire holds around 2,000,000 clones, over 85% seen once, with under 1.5% in the top ten. Terminally differentiated effector memory CD45RA+ cells were left out of the naive CD8 fraction, which was CD45RO-negative and positively selected for CCR7.

The chain has TRBV6-1 and TRBJ1-6; possibly TRBD1 for D (5 bases). The clonotype originates from a man aged 18 to 29 in good health. The sample was naive CD8+ T cells sorted from blood. The CDR3 DNA reads as TGTGCCGGGGGGGACTCACCCCTCCACTTT. Translation: CAGGDSPLHF.